This note documents a single TCR beta chain sequence. Antigen unknown. The data stem from a study of cytomegalovirus exposure and HLA in healthy donors. Study-wide points: When analyzed later, the rates of TCR association showed variation by HLA locus, with DRB1 the most and HLA-C the fewest.

Primers for the PCR totalled 60 Vbeta and 13 Jbeta. Profiling relied on immunoSEQ multiplex PCR, and the TCRdb table lists in-frame clones only, not all of them. The data contain about 90,000 clones, 55% to 75% of them seen just once; the ten biggest clones take up roughly 15%. Sequencing was performed on PBMCs. This receptor was obtained from a woman aged 18-29 years in good health and CMV-seropositive.

This chain's CDR3 is CASRTRNEQFF. The DNA for the CDR3 is TGTGCCAGCAGGACGAGGAATGAGCAGTTCTTC. This chain joins TRBV6-1 and TRBJ2-1; D gene unclear. V lost 6 bases to trimming and J lost 7 bases, with 7 bases between them. Germline assignment: CDR1 MNHNS and CDR2 SASEGT. This CDR3 has 11 amino acids.